Here is one T cell receptor (beta chain) with its context. The antigen remains unidentified. CDR1 is DFQATT and CDR2 is SNEGSKA in the germline V gene (reference sequence). The V gene lost 1 base and the J gene lost 12 bases, with 15 bases spanning the gap. This CDR3 is built from 12 residues. This entry comes from a study of response to subunit inactivated influenza vaccine. TCRdb processed the RT-PCR reads anew with MiXCR; each CDR3 protein has one entry. The sample has over 400,000 distinct CDR3 sequences, over 9.5% seen once. Findings and limits, study-wide: The authors offered the suggestion that each seasonal influenza vaccination recruits few new T cells.

The source is a man between 50 and 59 years old who received an inactivated influenza vaccine. Specimen: PBMCs from blood, collected around seven weeks after vaccination. This chain uses TRBV20-1 with TRBJ1-1; unclear D gene. The CDR3 DNA sequence: TGCAGTGCTAGAGGTAAAACGTTAGGTTCTTTCTTT. It is translated as CSARGKTLGSFF.